The 4 T cell receptor beta chains in this list originate from one sample, sequenced in a study of shared clonotypes between healthy human individuals. Terminally differentiated effector memory CD45RA+ cells were excluded from the naive CD8 cells, which were CD45RO-negative and positively selected for CCR7. The data were produced by immunoSEQ multiplex PCR, yet TCRdb's version contains in-frame clones alone and is incomplete. There are some 740,000 clones in the sample; 90% to 95% occur only once, and around 24% lies in the top ten. Specimen: naive CD8+ T cells sorted from blood. The source of these receptors is a man under 40 in good health.

The rearrangement joins TRBV27 to TRBJ1-5; 7 bases line up with TRBD1. The V segment lost 8 bases and the J segment 2 bases; nucleotides outside the gene matches: 6. The length of the CDR3 is 14 residues. CDR1 is MNHEY, CDR2 SMNVEV, per germline (reference sequence). For the CDR3, the DNA is TGTGCCAGCCGAGCAGGGGGTGGCAATCAGCCCCAGCATTTT. It is translated as CASRAGGGNQPQHF.

V gene TRBV11-2 combines with J gene TRBJ1-3, with D perhaps TRBD1 (5 bases). The CDR3 consists of 18 residues. Trimming removed 5 bases at V and 1 base at J, with 21 bases between. Per germline, CDR1 SGHAT and CDR2 FQNNGV. Here the CDR3 DNA reads TGTGCCAGCAGCACCGACAGCGAACCACCACTATCTGGAAACACCATATATTTT. Its translation: CASSTDSEPPLSGNTIYF. Supplemented by reference TRBV11-2 and TRBJ1-3, the full variable domain reads EAGVAQSPRYKIIEKRQSVAFWCNPISGHATLYWYQQILGQGPKLLIQFQNNGVVDDSQLPKDRFSAERLKGVDSTLKIQPAKLEDSAVYLCASSTDSEPPLSGNTIYFGEGSWLTVV.

In regard to this clone: At the DNA level, this CDR3 is encoded by other sequences in the same sample as well. This chain links TRBV5-6 with TRBJ2-5, with D unclear. V shed 4 bases and J shed 5 bases, with 9 bases lying between them. Looked up from germline, CDR1 is SGHDT and CDR2 is YYEEEE. This CDR3 comprises 12 residues. The CDR3 spells CASSLPQETQYF. CDR3 nucleotide sequence: TGTGCCAGCAGCCTACCCCAGGAGACCCAGTACTTC.

The chain combines TRBV10-2 with TRBJ2-7; 7 bases map to TRBD1. The CDR3 runs 15 residues. The J segment lost 5 bases and the V segment lost 3 bases, leaving 10 bases of the junction unmatched. Germline lookup yields CDR1 WSHSY and CDR2 SAAADI. CDR3 in amino acids: CASSDPTGKGDEQYF. The CDR3 nucleotides are TGCGCCAGCAGTGATCCGACAGGGAAGGGCGACGAGCAGTACTTC.